This T cell receptor (beta chain) was identified during a study of OX40 agonist ivuxolimab in advanced cancers. Findings and limits, study-wide: Researchers report that CD8+ T cells had, on average, more expanded clones than CD4+.

The assay was immunoSEQ multiplex PCR, and TCRdb's table has in-frame clones only and misses some. The data hold about 58,000 clones, with roughly 84% observed a single time. Systemic immunosuppression or autoimmune disease history was grounds to exclude patients. Germline V gives CDR1 MNHEY, CDR2 SMNVEV (reference sequence). V was pared by 7 bases and J by 3 bases, with 13 bases between. There are 14 residues in the CDR3. A word on this clone: Its antigen is currently unknown.

Sequenced material: CD4+ or CD8+ T cells sorted from blood, taken in a trial of the OX40 agonist ivuxolimab. This TCR came from an adult with an advanced solid tumor such as melanoma, head and neck, liver or kidney cancer. V usage is TRBV27 and J usage is TRBJ1-3; D gene ambiguous. The CDR3 is CASKTRISGNTIYF. CDR3 sequence (DNA): TGTGCCAGCAAAACCAGAATCAGTGGAAACACCATATATTTT.